This T cell receptor (beta chain) is drawn from a study of blood T cell repertoires in COVID-19. The wider study: Specimens from acute and convalescent COVID-19 originated in the United States, Italy and Spain. T cells, B-cell-depleted T cells, or PBMCs provided the cDNA or gDNA that served as material.

Original data processing: Using reference gene primer amplification, nucleated cell counts were estimated. Generated by immunoSEQ multiplex PCR, the TCRdb table keeps only in-frame clones and is missing some. V, J and clone size were drawn from that table, and D and trimming were deduced from the DNA. The table records about 250,000 clones, about 86% of them present only once. This clone was seen only a few times. The CDR3 covers 14 residues. CDR1 and CDR2 from the germline V gene are KGHDR and SFDVKD. V dropped 5 bases and J dropped 7; count of bases not matched to a gene: 4. The sequenced sample consisted of peripheral blood. The genes are TRBV24-1 and TRBJ2-2; 9 bases are a match to TRBD1. This TCR was sampled from a man aged 35 to 55 with active or convalescent COVID-19. The CDR3, as DNA: TGTGCCACCAGTGGCGGGACAGGGATCGGGGAGCTGTTTTTT. It is translated as CATSGGTGIGELFF.